This paragraph reports one TCR beta chain. What it binds is not known. Looked up from germline, CDR1 is SGHRS and CDR2 is YFSETQ. J gave up 3 bases and V 1 base, and 12 bases lay outside the gene matches. The CDR3 has 18 amino acids. The record originates from a study of cytomegalovirus exposure and HLA in healthy donors. General study results and limits: Analysis was carried out at a later point, and it linked a missense DCLRE1C variant to TCR beta V- and J-gene trimming. Upon later analysis, HLA-associated TCR beta chains proved more clonally expanded than other, equally common chains. In vitro checks showed that three CMV-associated chains really do target CMV antigens. Productive rates of about 90% or about 30% were seen for most TCR beta V segments in an earlier analysis.

The primer mix had 60 Vbeta and 13 Jbeta primers. Repertoires were generated with immunoSEQ multiplex PCR, while TCRdb's copy carries only in-frame clones and drops some. The table shows 90,000 to 150,000 clones, with around three quarters occurring only once. The receptor was isolated from a man aged 50 or older in good health and CMV-seropositive. V and J are TRBV5-1 and TRBJ2-2, with TRBD1 matching over 7 bases. The sequenced material came from PBMCs. CDR3 region: CASSLTGTDFRYTGELFF. For the CDR3, the DNA is TGCGCCAGCAGCTTGACCGGGACAGACTTTCGCTACACCGGGGAGCTGTTTTTT.